The entry that follows covers one T cell receptor beta chain sequence. Clones were sequenced by immunoSEQ multiplex PCR, and TCRdb holds only the in-frame ones, with some missing. The profile shows around 88,000 clones, almost 95% of them singletons. This CDR3 is 15 amino acids long. Trimming cost V 3 bases and J 5 bases; bases outside gene matches: 6. The germline V gene encodes CDR1 LNHDA and CDR2 SQIVND (reference sequence). These data originate in a study of T cell changes during pregnancy in multiple sclerosis. The TCR sequence derives from a female donor with multiple sclerosis, enrolled in a pregnancy study. This sample comprised peripheral blood, obtained in the first trimester of pregnancy. The chain carries TRBV19 and TRBJ1-5, with 8 nucleotides matching TRBD1. The CDR3 here is CASSISGGGHQPQHF. In DNA, the CDR3 is TGTGCCAGTAGTATTTCAGGGGGCGGGCATCAGCCCCAGCATTTT.